This TCR beta chain originates from a study of blood T cell repertoires in COVID-19. Study-wide background: Samples came from the United States, Italy and Spain, spanning acute and convalescent COVID-19. PBMCs, B-cell-depleted T cells, or T cells provided the cDNA or gDNA that made up the material.

The ends lost 4 bases at V and 0 bases at J; junction bases unmatched: 2. The CDR3 runs to 15 residues. Looked up from germline, CDR1 is SGHRS and CDR2 is YFSETQ. In the original processing: Amplification with reference gene primers provided the estimates of nucleated cell counts. Produced via immunoSEQ multiplex PCR; TCRdb's table is partial and in-frame only. The DNA was the basis for D and trimming; V, J and clone size are from that table. The sample has about 210,000 clones, roughly four fifths seen once; the top ten hold less than 15%. This clonotype was obtained from a woman between 40 and 50 years old with acute or convalescent COVID-19. The chain couples TRBV5-1 to TRBJ1-1, with TRBD1 matching over 11 bases. The sample taken for sequencing was peripheral blood. CDR3 DNA: TGCGCCAGCAGCCCGGACAGGGGGCTGAACACTGAAGCTTTCTTT. This sequence encodes CASSPDRGLNTEAFF.